The 30 T cell receptor beta chains below were found in one sample sequenced in a study of identical twins. Via MiXCR, TCRdb re-called the 5' RACE reads, giving one row per CDR3 protein. The table has roughly 150,000 distinct CDR3 sequences, under 4.5% seen once. The sample was memory T cells sorted from blood. All receptors derive from a man aged 18-30 years in good health.

This clonotype was detected ten times or more. The J gene is TRBJ2-3, the V gene TRBV4-3, with 9 bases that match TRBD2. With 0 bases clipped from V and 8 bases from J, the junction kept 9 bases outside the gene matches. Germline values: CDR1 LGHNA, CDR2 YSLEER. The CDR3 has 16 residues. CDR3 residues: CASSQELGGRASTQYF. In DNA, the CDR3 is TGCGCCAGCAGCCAAGAGTTAGGCGGGAGGGCCAGTACGCAGTATTTT.

This clonotype was counted at least ten times. This sequence joins TRBV9 and TRBJ2-2; D ambiguous. This CDR3 spans 14 amino acids. Germline assignment: CDR1 SGDLS and CDR2 YYNGEE. With 4 bases removed from V and 4 bases from J, the gap between germline ends came to 11 bases. CDR3 sequence: CASSHGLGTGELFF. The CDR3 coding sequence is TGTGCCAGCAGCCACGGGCTGGGCACCGGGGAGCTGTTTTTT.

The chain carries TRBV20-1 and TRBJ2-2, with TRBD2 matching 14 bases. Germline V gene lookup returns CDR1 DFQATT and CDR2 SNEGSKA (reference sequence). The CDR3 is made up of 16 amino acids. The V and J ends lost 6 bases and 7 bases, in that order; junction bases with no gene match: 10. This chain's CDR3 is CSAPGTSGSYIGELFF. For the CDR3, the DNA is TGCAGTGCGCCTGGGACTAGCGGGAGTTATATCGGGGAGCTGTTTTTT.

In its sample, this clonotype was seen many times. This chain uses TRBV20-1 with TRBJ2-1, with TRBD2 matching over 12 bases. J lost 7 bases, V lost 6 bases, and 10 bases had no gene match. The CDR3 is 15 amino acids. Germline lookup yields CDR1 DFQATT and CDR2 SNEGSKA (reference sequence). The CDR3 is CSASLAGGLGNEQFF. CDR3 sequence (DNA): TGCAGTGCGAGCCTAGCGGGAGGGCTTGGTAATGAGCAGTTCTTC.

This clonotype was observed many times. The rearrangement joins TRBV20-1 to TRBJ1-6; D possibly corresponds to TRBD1 (5 bases). This CDR3 is built from 13 residues. From germline, CDR1 is DFQATT and CDR2 SNEGSKA (reference sequence). The germline V and J ends were trimmed by 1 base and 8 bases, with 9 bases remaining between them. The CDR3 spells CSARGQTDSPLHF. CDR3 in DNA: TGCAGTGCTAGAGGACAGACCGATTCACCCCTCCACTTT.

The sample holds a few counts of this clonotype. This CDR3 reads CASSYSVNEETQYF. The CDR3 bases are TGTGCCAGCAGTTACTCCGTCAATGAAGAGACCCAGTACTTC. The chain has TRBV6-2 or TRBV6-3 and TRBJ2-5, with D hard to call. The CDR3 spans 14 residues. With 0 bases removed from V and 3 bases from J, the gap between germline ends came to 8 bases. From germline, CDR1 is MNHEY and CDR2 SVGEGT.

This clonotype has a handful of counts. The chain employs TRBV6-2 or TRBV6-3 and TRBJ2-5; D gene unclear. This CDR3 is built from 14 residues. V was pared by 6 bases and J by 2 bases, with 13 bases between. Germline CDR1 reads MNHEY; CDR2 reads SVGEGT. The CDR3 sequence: CASRRSTVQETQYF. CDR3 DNA: TGTGCCAGCAGGCGATCGACTGTGCAAGAGACCCAGTACTTC.

This clonotype was counted between two and nine times. The chain combines TRBV20-1 with TRBJ2-1; 8 nucleotides agree with TRBD2. CDR3 length equals 18 residues. The germline V gene has CDR1 DFQATT and CDR2 SNEGSKA (reference sequence). V lost 2 bases, J lost 2 bases, and 14 bases stayed unmatched. CDR3 DNA sequence: TGCAGTGCTAGACCCATCGCAGCGGGAGTTTCCCCCTACAATGAGCAGTTCTTC. It translates to CSARPIAAGVSPYNEQFF.

This clonotype was seen many times. This chain joins TRBV6-5 and TRBJ2-5; no firm D call. The CDR3 is made up of 14 amino acids. V lost 2 bases and J lost 1, with 8 bases in between. The germline V gene has CDR1 MNHEY and CDR2 SVGAGI. CDR3 sequence reads: CASSYIGPQETQYF. In DNA, the CDR3 is TGTGCCAGCAGTTACATTGGTCCCCAAGAGACCCAGTACTTC.

This clonotype was seen repeatedly, ten times or more. This sequence joins TRBV5-1 and TRBJ2-3, with 10 bases identical to TRBD2. The CDR3 is 17 amino acids. Trimming at V came to 0 bases and at J to 2 bases, leaving 6 bases not matched to a gene. Germline CDR1 and CDR2: SGHRS and YFSETQ. CDR3 sequence (DNA): TGCGCCAGCAGCTTGGAACCTAGCGGGAGTGTCACAGATACGCAGTATTTT. Encoded protein: CASSLEPSGSVTDTQYF. Using reference TRBV5-1 and TRBJ2-3 for the parts outside the CDR3, the full variable domain is KAGVTQTPRYLIKTRGQQVTLSCSPISGHRSVSWYQQTPGQGLQFLFEYFSETQRNKGNFPGRFSGRQFSNSRSEMNVSTLELGDSALYLCASSLEPSGSVTDTQYFGPGTRLTVL.

The rearrangement links TRBV20-1 to TRBJ2-1; 11 bases align to TRBD1. J lost 0 bases, V lost 6 bases, and 7 bases had no gene match. The germline gives CDR1 DFQATT, CDR2 SNEGSKA (reference sequence). This CDR3 region has 16 residues. Here the CDR3 DNA reads TGCAGTGCAGGGGACAGGGGGGTGAGCTCCTACAATGAGCAGTTCTTC. Translated, it gives CSAGDRGVSSYNEQFF.

This clonotype has at least ten counts. The chain is built from TRBV6-2 or TRBV6-3 and TRBJ1-2, with D possibly TRBD1 on 5 matching bases. V dropped 6 bases and J dropped 8 bases, with 16 bases sitting between them. CDR3 length: 13 residues. Germline lookup yields CDR1 MNHEY and CDR2 SVGEGT. CDR3 in DNA: TGTGCCAGCAGACCAATGGGGAGGGACGGCTACACCTTC. Its protein is CASRPMGRDGYTF.

Many counts were recorded for this clonotype. The CDR3 here is CASSLDLNTEAFF. CDR3 nucleotide sequence: TGCGCCAGCAGCCTGGACTTGAACACTGAAGCTTTCTTT. V is TRBV5-1 and J is TRBJ1-1; D is unclear. The CDR3 consists of 13 residues. V was shortened by 4 bases and J by 0 bases, with 7 bases between the two germline ends. Per germline, CDR1 SGHRS and CDR2 YFSETQ.

This clonotype was seen repeatedly, ten times or more. This chain links TRBV6-1 with TRBJ2-7, with D possibly matching TRBD1 (6 bases). Trimming took off 5 bases at V and 3 bases at J, with 17 bases between the two ends. Germline CDR1 and CDR2: MNHNS and SASEGT. This CDR3 spans 15 amino acids. CDR3 coding DNA: TGTGCCAGCAGTCCCACAGGGACCCGGGGCTACGAGCAGTACTTC. Its protein product is CASSPTGTRGYEQYF.

This clonotype came up many times. The chain links TRBV6-2 or TRBV6-3 to TRBJ2-4, with 10 bases aligning to TRBD1. The J segment lost 1 base and the V segment lost 5 bases, leaving 8 bases of the junction unmatched. Germline V CDR1 and CDR2: MNHEY, SVGEGT. This CDR3 has 17 residues. This CDR3 reads CASSPPWGQGAKNIQYF. CDR3 DNA: TGTGCCAGCAGTCCTCCGTGGGGACAGGGGGCCAAAAACATTCAGTACTTC.

This clonotype was counted ten times or more. The rearrangement uses TRBV4-1 and TRBJ1-5; D is perhaps TRBD1 (5 bases). Germline CDR1 is MGHRA and CDR2 is YSYEKL. Trimming took off 1 base at V and 0 bases at J, with 10 bases between the two ends. CDR3 length: 16 amino acids. The DNA of the CDR3 is TGCGCCAGCAGCCAAGGGCAGGGTAGTAGCAATCAGCCCCAGCATTTT. It specifies CASSQGQGSSNQPQHF.

This clonotype was observed many times. The chain combines TRBV7-9 with TRBJ1-6, with unresolved D. The V gene lost 3 bases and the J gene lost 7 bases, with 10 bases spanning the gap. The CDR3 has 14 residues. Germline-derived CDR1 and CDR2 are SEHNR and FQNEAQ (reference sequence). As DNA, the CDR3 is TGTGCCAGCAGCTTTGTCCGTGAGAATTCACCCCTCCACTTT. As protein: CASSFVRENSPLHF.

This clonotype was seen at least ten times. The chain carries TRBV7-8 and TRBJ1-4, with D possibly matching TRBD1 (5 bases). Germline V gene lookup returns CDR1 SGHVS and CDR2 FQNEAQ. The CDR3 length is 15 residues. V was clipped by 5 bases and J by 5 bases, with 15 bases between them. CDR3: CASSALGTGNEKLFF. The CDR3 DNA follows: TGTGCCAGCAGCGCGCTCGGGACGGGGAATGAAAAACTGTTTTTT.

This clonotype came up many times. The chain has TRBV20-1 and TRBJ2-1; 10 bases map to TRBD1. CDR1 is DFQATT, CDR2 SNEGSKA, per germline (reference sequence). The CDR3 totals 15 residues. Trimming removed 0 bases from V and 7 bases from J; junction bases left unmatched: 6. The CDR3 coding sequence is TGCAGTGCTAGAGATCGACGACAGGGGGCTAATGAGCAGTTCTTC. As protein: CSARDRRQGANEQFF.

V and J are TRBV6-2 or TRBV6-3 and TRBJ1-5, with TRBD1 identical over 8 bases. This CDR3 spans 14 amino acids. The germline V gene encodes CDR1 MNHEY and CDR2 SVGEGT. The trim removed 6 bases at V and 2 bases at J, leaving 3 bases unmatched. DNA of the CDR3: TGTGCCAGCAGACCGGGACAGGGCAATCAGCCCCAGCATTTT. It yields the protein CASRPGQGNQPQHF.

This clonotype was seen many times. The genes are TRBV9 and TRBJ2-1; 12 bases fit TRBD2. The CDR3 extends over 14 amino acids. V lost 0 bases to trimming and J lost 9 bases; unmatched junction nucleotides: 1. Germline CDR1 is SGDLS and CDR2 is YYNGEE. The DNA for the CDR3 is TGTGCCAGCAGCGTAGGACTAGCGGGAGTTGAGCAGTTCTTC. This encodes CASSVGLAGVEQFF. Looking up the rest from reference TRBV9 and TRBJ2-1 gives the full variable domain: DSGVTQTPKHLITATGQRVTLRCSPRSGDLSVYWYQQSLDQGLQFLIQYYNGEERAKGNILERFSAQQFPDLHSELNLSSLELGDSALYFCASSVGLAGVEQFFGPGTRLTVL.

The sample holds many counts of this clonotype. CDR3 DNA sequence: TGCGCCAGCTCCCCGACAGGGGGATCCTACGAGCAGTACGTC. The encoded protein is CASSPTGGSYEQYV. V gene TRBV5-1 combines with J gene TRBJ2-7, with TRBD1 matching 9 bases. This CDR3 is 14 amino acids long. V trimming: 7 bases; J trimming: 1 base; junction bases outside the gene matches: 6. Germline lookup yields CDR1 SGHRS and CDR2 YFSETQ.

This clonotype was observed at least ten times. J is TRBJ1-5 and V is TRBV7-9, with unresolved D. Trimming cost V 5 bases and J 7 bases, with 18 bases left between them. CDR1 and CDR2 (germline): SEHNR, FQNEAQ (reference sequence). The length of the CDR3 is 15 residues. Here the CDR3 DNA reads TGTGCCAGCAGCCTTATGGGAAGCGGGGTACAGCCCCAGCATTTT. It codes for CASSLMGSGVQPQHF.

This clonotype showed up many times. This CDR3 is CASSLHGTASYYGYTF. The CDR3, as DNA: TGTGCCAGCAGTTTGCATGGGACAGCAAGCTACTATGGCTACACCTTC. J is TRBJ1-2 and V is TRBV12-3 or TRBV12-4, with TRBD1 matching 7 bases. The CDR3 has 16 residues. V dropped 3 bases and J dropped 3; count of bases not matched to a gene: 10.

This clonotype came up many times. The rearrangement uses TRBV5-1 and TRBJ1-1; 8 bases match TRBD1. The CDR3 loop spans 14 amino acids. In germline, CDR1 is SGHRS, CDR2 YFSETQ. Trimming removed 5 bases from V and 5 bases from J; junction bases left unmatched: 8. The CDR3 DNA sequence: TGCGCCAGCAGATATGGACAGGGAGGGACTGAAGCTTTCTTT. Translating gives CASRYGQGGTEAFF.

At least ten counts were recorded for this clonotype. The chain uses TRBV11-2 and TRBJ1-6; D gene unclear. V shed 1 base and J shed 7 bases, with 5 bases lying between them. The CDR3 is 13 amino acids. Germline V CDR1 and CDR2: SGHAT, FQNNGV. In DNA, the CDR3 is TGTGCCAGCAGCTTAGGAGGGAATTCACCCCTCCACTTT. It translates to CASSLGGNSPLHF.

Ten or more counts support this clonotype. The V call is TRBV6-1, the J call TRBJ2-1; possible D gene TRBD2, 6 bases. Trimming cost V 6 bases and J 7 bases, with 16 bases left between them. CDR1 and CDR2 (germline): MNHNS, SASEGT. This CDR3 has 14 residues. The CDR3 spells CASSPIGRSNEQFF. In DNA form, the CDR3 reads TGTGCCAGCAGCCCCATTGGGAGGAGTAATGAGCAGTTCTTC.

This clonotype was counted at least ten times. The J gene is TRBJ2-5, the V gene TRBV2, with D uncertain. The CDR3 runs 15 residues. The germline V and J ends were trimmed by 1 base and 2 bases, with 11 bases remaining between them. Germline loops: CDR1 SNHLY, CDR2 FYNNEI. CDR3 sequence (DNA): TGTGCCAGCAGTGAAGGGTTGGCAGGTCAAGAGACCCAGTACTTC. Encoded protein: CASSEGLAGQETQYF.

This clonotype has a count of ten or more. The chain recombines TRBV12-3 or TRBV12-4 with TRBJ1-1; D is uncertain. CDR3 size: 14 residues. Trimming cost V 3 bases and J 5 bases, with 13 bases left between them. In DNA form, the CDR3 reads TGTGCCAGCAGTTTGTCGGTGGCGAGAACTGAAGCTTTCTTT. Amino acids: CASSLSVARTEAFF.

This clonotype was recorded many times. The V gene is TRBV14, the J gene TRBJ2-5, with D tentatively TRBD2 (6 bases). V was clipped by 3 bases and J by 5 bases, with 10 bases between them. CDR3 size: 13 residues. Germline lookup yields CDR1 SGHDN and CDR2 FVKESK. CDR3 in amino acids: CASSQEEGETQYF. DNA of the CDR3: TGTGCCAGCAGCCAGGAGGAGGGGGAGACCCAGTACTTC. The full variable domain, rest sourced from reference TRBV14 and TRBJ2-5, is EAGVTQFPSHSVIEKGQTVTLRCDPISGHDNLYWYRRVMGKEIKFLLHFVKESKQDESGMPNNRFLAERTGGTYSTLKVQPAELEDSGVYFCASSQEEGETQYFGPGTRLLVL.